The T cell receptor beta chain under discussion was sequenced for a study of identical twins. Whole-study findings and limits: The authors noted that invariant MAIT and iNKT cells could partly confound zero-insertion analyses. Cord blood beta clonotypes present at high abundance carried fewer insertions; no such pattern appeared in memory repertoires.

CDR1 is MNHEY, CDR2 SVGAGI, per germline. V lost 6 bases to trimming and J lost 4 bases; unmatched junction nucleotides: 7. The CDR3 has 15 amino acids. MiXCR, applied by TCRdb to the 5' RACE reads, yields one record per CDR3 protein. The sample shows more than 400,000 distinct CDR3 sequences, 13% to 15% of them seen only once. A few counts support this clonotype. Its antigen is not identified. This same sample was also taken into another study, of yellow fever vaccine responses in identical twins.

The chain is built from TRBV6-5 and TRBJ2-7, with TRBD1 matching 12 bases. This clonotype originated in a woman between 18 and 29 years old in good health. Sequencing was performed on CD4+ T cells sorted from blood. Here the CDR3 DNA reads TGTGCCAGCAGACTCGGGGACAGGGGGCCATACGAGCAGTACTTC. Translation: CASRLGDRGPYEQYF.